The present TCR beta chain was sequenced within a study of blood T cell repertoires in COVID-19. As for the study in general: Collection of acute and convalescent COVID-19 samples took place in the United States, Italy and Spain. Sample material is recorded as cDNA or gDNA derived from T cells, B-cell-depleted T cells, or PBMCs.

As handled by the study authors: Scientists estimated how many nucleated cells there were by amplifying reference gene primers. Sequenced by immunoSEQ multiplex PCR; TCRdb stores in-frame clones only, minus some. The V and J calls and clone size are taken from that table; D and trimming were inferred from the DNA. This table holds a few hundred thousand clones, around 89% found once. V gave up 0 bases and J gave up 7 bases, with 11 bases separating them. CDR3 length equals 15 residues. Germline CDR1 and CDR2: SGDLS and YYNGEE. The sequencing sample was made of peripheral blood. V is TRBV9 and J is TRBJ1-6; a possible D gene is TRBD1 (5 bases). The TCR originated in a man between 18 and 35 years old who had recovered from COVID-19. The chain's CDR3 is CASSVENRPNSPLHF. The CDR3 DNA sequence: TGTGCCAGCAGCGTAGAAAACAGGCCCAATTCACCCCTCCACTTT.